This T cell receptor beta chain was identified during a study of shared clonotypes between healthy human individuals. Germline V lookup: CDR1 MGHDK, CDR2 SYGVNS. CDR3 length equals 14 residues. V lost 3 bases and J lost 1, with 8 bases in between. The data were produced by immunoSEQ multiplex PCR, yet TCRdb's version contains in-frame clones alone and is incomplete. The sample lists some 240,000 clones, 60% to 80% occurring once. The receptor's source is a man aged 25 to 45 in good health. The chain combines TRBV25-1 with TRBJ2-3; D is uncertain. The sequencing input was memory CD4+ T cells sorted from blood. The subset here: CD45RA-negative fraction. The CDR3 here is CASSEELRTDTQYF. The CDR3 DNA is TGTGCCAGCAGTGAGGAATTGCGCACAGATACGCAGTATTTT.